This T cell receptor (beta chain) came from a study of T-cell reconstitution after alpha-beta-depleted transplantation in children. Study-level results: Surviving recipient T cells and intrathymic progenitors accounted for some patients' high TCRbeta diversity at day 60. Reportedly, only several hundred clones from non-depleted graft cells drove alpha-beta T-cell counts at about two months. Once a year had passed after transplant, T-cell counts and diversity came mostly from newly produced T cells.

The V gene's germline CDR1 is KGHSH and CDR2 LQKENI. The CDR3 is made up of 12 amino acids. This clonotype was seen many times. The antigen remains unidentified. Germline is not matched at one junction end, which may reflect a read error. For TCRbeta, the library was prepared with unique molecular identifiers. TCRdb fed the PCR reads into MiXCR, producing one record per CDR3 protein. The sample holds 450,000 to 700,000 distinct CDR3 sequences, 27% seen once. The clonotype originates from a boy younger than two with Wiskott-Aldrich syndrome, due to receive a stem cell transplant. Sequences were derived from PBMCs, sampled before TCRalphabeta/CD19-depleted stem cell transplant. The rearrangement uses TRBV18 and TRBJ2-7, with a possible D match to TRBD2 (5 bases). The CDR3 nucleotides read TGCGCCAGCAGCCCTACTAGCTACGAGCAGTACTTC. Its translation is CASSPTSYEQYF.